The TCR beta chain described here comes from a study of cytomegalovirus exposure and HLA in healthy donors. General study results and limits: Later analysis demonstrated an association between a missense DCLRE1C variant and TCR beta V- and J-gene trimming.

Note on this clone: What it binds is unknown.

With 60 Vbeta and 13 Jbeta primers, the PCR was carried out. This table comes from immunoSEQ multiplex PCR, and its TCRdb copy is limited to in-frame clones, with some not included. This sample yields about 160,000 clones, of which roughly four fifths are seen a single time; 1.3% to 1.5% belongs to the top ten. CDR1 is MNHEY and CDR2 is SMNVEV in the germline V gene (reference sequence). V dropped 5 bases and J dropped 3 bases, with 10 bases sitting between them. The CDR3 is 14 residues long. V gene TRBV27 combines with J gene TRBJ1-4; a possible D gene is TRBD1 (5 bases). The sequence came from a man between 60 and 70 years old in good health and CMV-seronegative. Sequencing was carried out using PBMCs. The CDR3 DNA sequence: TGTGCCAGCAGTCGGGGGAGAGCTAATGAAAAACTGTTTTTT. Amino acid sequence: CASSRGRANEKLFF.